One T cell receptor beta chain is described in this entry. What it binds is not known. These data come from a study of Ad26.COV2.S vaccination and SARS-CoV-2 variants. At the level of the study: The donor was enrolled in the Ad26.COV2.S arm of the COV1001 trial.

General observations from the study: Once vaccination had occurred, spike-specific CD8+ and CD4+ T cell responses reportedly showed substantial breadth.

Treatment in this sample: around 19 received Ad26.COV2.S at low or high dose, single or two shots; several received placebo; per-sample allocation not given. Sampling was done on day 63 after the first vaccine or placebo injection. Ad26.COV2.S expressed prefusion-stabilized spike from the original Wuhan strain. Sequencing used immunoSEQ multiplex PCR; TCRdb keeps in-frame clones, though not all of them. The sample carries some 290,000 clones, about 82% recorded once. Sequencing was performed on peripheral blood, taken in a trial of Ad26.COV2.S vaccine versus placebo. The TCR originated in a person aged 18-60 years who received the Ad26.COV2.S COVID-19 vaccine or a placebo.

CDR3 loop: CASSLKGGSYNSPLHF. CDR3 nucleotide sequence: TGCGCCAGCAGCTTAAAGGGTGGTTCCTATAATTCACCCCTCCACTTT. The chain is built from TRBV5-1 and TRBJ1-6; no clear D gene. Germline V lookup: CDR1 SGHRS, CDR2 YFSETQ. V was pared by 2 bases and J by 1 base, with 10 bases between. The CDR3 spans 16 residues.